This is a list of T cell receptor beta chains from one sample in a study of blood T cell repertoires in COVID-19. Data came from immunoSEQ multiplex PCR; TCRdb stores just in-frame clones and leaves some out. The profile covers about 150,000 clones, with approximately 86% appearing a single time and roughly 3.3% taken by the ten largest. Sequenced sample: peripheral blood. The receptors originated from a man between 65 and 85 years old with acute or convalescent COVID-19. Both conserved end residues are part of each CDR3. The D gene is left open where the match is weak. Part of the rows lack a size; the others show once, few, many or a class for expanded clones.

D,V,J,size,CDR3,DNA
TRBD1,TRBV11-2,TRBJ2-5,-,CASSSYRGAETQYF,TGTGCCAGCAGCTCTTACAGGGGGGCAGAGACCCAGTACTTC
-,TRBV7-8,TRBJ2-7,-,CASSSRDSDYEQYF,TGTGCCAGCAGCTCCCGGGACTCGGACTACGAGCAGTACTTC
TRBD1,TRBV27,TRBJ2-7,-,CASRTPGQQTEQYF,TGTGCCAGCAGGACTCCGGGACAGCAGACCGAGCAGTACTTC
-,TRBV9,TRBJ2-3,-,CASSVGVGDTDTQYF,TGTGCCAGCAGCGTAGGGGTCGGGGACACAGATACGCAGTATTTT
TRBD2,TRBV18,TRBJ2-5,-,CASSPISGRSETQYF,TGTGCCAGCTCACCTATTAGCGGGAGAAGTGAGACCCAGTACTTC
-,TRBV5-1,TRBJ1-1,-,CASSLAGLAEAFF,TGCGCCAGCAGCTTGGCGGGGTTGGCTGAAGCTTTCTTT
TRBD2,TRBV4-2,TRBJ2-1,-,CASSALGTSGPHSYNEQFF,TGTGCCAGCAGCGCACTCGGGACTAGCGGGCCTCACTCCTACAATGAGCAGTTCTTC
-,TRBV29-1,TRBJ1-4,-,CSVRQGRTNEKLFF,TGCAGCGTGAGGCAGGGCCGAACTAATGAAAAACTGTTTTTT
-,TRBV9,TRBJ2-3,-,CASSVAGAGLTDTQYF,TGTGCCAGCAGCGTAGCTGGAGCGGGCCTCACAGATACGCAGTATTTT
TRBD1,TRBV6-6,TRBJ2-1,-,CASSSTGGEQFF,TGTGCCAGCAGTAGTACAGGGGGTGAGCAGTTCTTC
TRBD1,TRBV11-2,TRBJ1-4,-,CASSSRPDRATNEKLFF,TGTGCCAGCAGCTCCCGACCCGACAGGGCAACTAATGAAAAACTGTTTTTT
-,TRBV24-1,TRBJ2-7,-,CATSDLRGNEQYF,TGTGCCACCAGTGATTTGAGGGGAAACGAGCAGTACTTC
TRBD2,TRBV3-1/TRBV3-2,TRBJ2-5,-,CASSQASGLAGGPRETQYF,TGTGCCAGCAGCCAAGCGTCAGGACTAGCGGGAGGGCCCAGAGAGACCCAGTACTTC
TRBD2,TRBV28,TRBJ2-1,many,CASSPYTSGNEQFF,TGTGCCAGCAGTCCGTATACTAGCGGGAATGAGCAGTTCTTC
TRBD2,TRBV28,TRBJ2-5,-,CASSRRVGGETQYF,TGTGCCAGCAGTAGGCGCGTGGGAGGGGAGACCCAGTACTTC
-,TRBV5-4,TRBJ1-1,once,CASSSAGARGTEAFF,TGTGCCAGCAGCTCCGCGGGGGCGAGAGGAACTGAAGCTTTCTTT
-,TRBV19,TRBJ2-2,few,CASSMGLVGTGELFF,TGTGCCAGTAGTATGGGGCTCGTGGGCACCGGGGAGCTGTTTTTT
TRBD2,TRBV18,TRBJ2-1,once,CASSPLLAGANEQFF,TGTGCCAGCTCACCCTTACTGGCGGGAGCCAATGAGCAGTTCTTC
TRBD2,TRBV15,TRBJ2-1,-,CATSRELAGAYNEQFF,TGTGCCACCAGCAGAGAGCTAGCGGGAGCTTACAATGAGCAGTTCTTC
-,TRBV11-2,TRBJ2-7,few,CASSLVVGTLRYEQYF,TGTGCCAGCAGCTTAGTGGTGGGGACTCTTAGATATGAGCAGTACTTC
-,TRBV4-3,TRBJ2-2,-,CASSQAVMVSTGELFF,TGCGCCAGCAGCCAAGCGGTGATGGTTAGTACCGGGGAGCTGTTTTTT
TRBD2,TRBV11-2,TRBJ2-1,-,CASSLGLAGHNEQFF,TGTGCCAGCAGCTTAGGGCTAGCGGGCCACAATGAGCAGTTCTTC
-,TRBV11-2,TRBJ2-1,-,CASSLLRQGYEQFF,TGTGCCAGCAGCTTATTAAGGCAGGGCTATGAGCAGTTCTTC
TRBD2,TRBV7-9,TRBJ2-1,-,CATALGVAGVWTNEQFF,TGTGCCACCGCTCTGGGAGTAGCGGGAGTCTGGACCAATGAGCAGTTCTTC
-,TRBV15,TRBJ2-1,once,CATSKSRQLLNEQFF,TGTGCCACCAGCAAATCCCGACAGCTACTCAATGAGCAGTTCTTC
-,TRBV29-1,TRBJ1-3,-,CSGIQGDTIYF,TGCAGCGGTATCCAAGGGGACACCATATATTTT
-,TRBV6-5,TRBJ2-1,-,CASSYSRETSYNEQFF,TGTGCCAGCAGTTACTCGAGGGAGACTTCCTACAATGAGCAGTTCTTC
TRBD2,TRBV27,TRBJ2-1,-,CASSLLGLAGVRDNEQFF,TGTGCCAGCAGTTTACTAGGGCTAGCGGGAGTAAGGGACAATGAGCAGTTCTTC
-,TRBV6-5,TRBJ2-6,-,CASSFRSSGANVLTF,TGTGCCAGCAGTTTTCGGTCCTCTGGGGCCAACGTCCTGACTTTC
-,TRBV5-1,TRBJ1-1,-,CASSLTNTEAFF,TGCGCCAGCAGCCTTACAAACACTGAAGCTTTCTTT
-,TRBV7-6,TRBJ1-3,-,CASSLEQSDSGNTIYF,TGTGCCAGCAGCTTAGAACAGTCTGACTCTGGAAACACCATATATTTT
TRBD1,TRBV9,TRBJ1-2,once,CASSTQGARDYGYTF,TGTGCCAGCAGCACCCAGGGGGCGCGGGACTATGGCTACACCTTC
-,TRBV19,TRBJ1-5,-,CASSILDRGNQPQHF,TGTGCCAGTAGTATTCTGGACAGAGGCAATCAGCCCCAGCATTTT
TRBD2,TRBV10-3,TRBJ2-1,-,CAISKDGRAGEQFF,TGTGCCATCAGTAAGGACGGGAGGGCGGGAGAGCAGTTCTTC
-,TRBV5-5,TRBJ2-7,-,CASSLWQGNYYEQYF,TGTGCCAGCAGCTTGTGGCAGGGCAATTACTACGAGCAGTACTTC
TRBD1,TRBV28,TRBJ1-2,many,CASSSPGQGSSPRGYTF,TGTGCCAGCAGTTCTCCGGGACAGGGTTCGTCCCCTCGAGGCTACACCTTC
TRBD1,TRBV7-2,TRBJ2-7,-,CASSASGTAGGQYF,TGTGCCAGCAGCGCGTCTGGGACAGCCGGAGGGCAGTACTTC
-,TRBV7-8,TRBJ1-1,-,CASSLAPRNTEAFF,TGTGCCAGCAGCTTAGCCCCCAGGAACACTGAAGCTTTCTTT
-,TRBV6-5,TRBJ2-2,-,CASSSRHLTGELFF,TGTGCCAGCAGTTCCAGGCACCTCACCGGGGAGCTGTTTTTT
TRBD2,TRBV27,TRBJ2-3,once,CASSLSIAGEGNTQYF,TGTGCCAGCAGTTTATCCATAGCGGGAGAAGGGAATACGCAGTATTTT
TRBD2,TRBV28,TRBJ2-2,-,CASSSPSGRDYTGELFF,TGTGCCAGCAGTTCCCCTAGCGGGAGGGATTACACCGGGGAGCTGTTTTTT
-,TRBV6-5,TRBJ2-2,-,CASSRPGNTGELFF,TGTGCCAGCAGCCGCCCGGGAAACACCGGGGAGCTGTTTTTT
TRBD1,TRBV7-2,TRBJ1-5,few,CASSLEGQGAYNQPQHF,TGTGCCAGCAGCTTAGAAGGACAGGGGGCTTATAATCAGCCCCAGCATTTT
TRBD2,TRBV19,TRBJ2-7,-,CASSLRGLAGEVFEQYF,TGTGCCAGTAGTCTACGGGGACTAGCGGGAGAGGTGTTCGAGCAGTACTTC
TRBD2,TRBV28,TRBJ2-7,once,CASSPRLAGVSYEQYF,TGTGCCAGCAGCCCCCGACTAGCGGGGGTTTCCTACGAGCAGTACTTC
TRBD1,TRBV6-5,TRBJ1-3,-,CASGKQGTGNTIYF,TGTGCCAGCGGTAAACAGGGGACTGGAAACACCATATATTTT